The T cell receptor (beta chain) under discussion was sequenced for a study of identical twins. A remark on this clonotype: Its antigen remains unknown.

A universal primer site arose from template switching, and cDNA bore unique molecular identifiers. TCRdb reprocessed the 5' RACE reads with MiXCR, giving one entry per CDR3 protein. This sample has 500,000 to 600,000 distinct CDR3 sequences, with around 20% found just once. Study-wide points: When twins shared out-of-frame alpha sequences, those sequences had excess low generation probability.

The CDR3 is 14 residues long. Germline V gene data show CDR1 as SGHRS and CDR2 as YFSETQ. V was pared by 0 bases and J by 4 bases, with 10 bases between. This same sample was also part of a study on T cells expressing NK-cell markers.

Sequenced: CD4+ T cells sorted from blood. The TCR was taken from a woman in her late teens or twenties in good health. The chain recombines TRBV5-1 with TRBJ2-5; TRBD2 is a possible D gene (6 bases). The CDR3 is CASSLVGAGETQYF. CDR3 sequence (DNA): TGCGCCAGCAGCTTGGTAGGAGCGGGAGAGACCCAGTACTTC.